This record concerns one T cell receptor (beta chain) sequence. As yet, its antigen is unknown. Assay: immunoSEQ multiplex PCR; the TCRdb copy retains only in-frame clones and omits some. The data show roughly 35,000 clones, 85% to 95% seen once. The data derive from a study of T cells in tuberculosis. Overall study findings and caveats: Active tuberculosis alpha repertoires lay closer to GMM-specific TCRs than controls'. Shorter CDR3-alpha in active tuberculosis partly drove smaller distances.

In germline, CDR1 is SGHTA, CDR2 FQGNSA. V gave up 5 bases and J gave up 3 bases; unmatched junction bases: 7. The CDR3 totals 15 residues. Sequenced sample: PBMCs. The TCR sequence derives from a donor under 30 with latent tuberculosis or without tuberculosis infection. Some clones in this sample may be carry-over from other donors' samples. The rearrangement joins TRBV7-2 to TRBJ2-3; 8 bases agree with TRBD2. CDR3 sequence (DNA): TGTGCCAGCAGCCCCCGGGGGGGGCAAACAGATACGCAGTATTTT. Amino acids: CASSPRGGQTDTQYF.